The 3 T cell receptor beta chains listed next were all sequenced from one sample in a study of OX40 agonist ivuxolimab in advanced cancers. The table came from immunoSEQ multiplex PCR; TCRdb's copy has only in-frame clones and leaves some out. The repertoire holds 30,000 to 45,000 clones, with 88% as singletons. Material: CD4+ or CD8+ T cells sorted from blood, obtained in a trial of the OX40 agonist ivuxolimab. The receptors were sampled from an adult with an advanced solid tumor such as melanoma, head and neck, liver or kidney cancer.

J is TRBJ2-2 and V is TRBV15; a possible D gene is TRBD1 (6 bases). CDR3 length equals 16 residues. V lost 8 bases and J 0 bases, leaving 16 bases between the germline ends. Germline V gene sequence: CDR1 LNHNV, CDR2 YYDKDF (reference sequence). The CDR3 DNA is TGTGCCACCCGGGGAACGGACAGCGCGAACACCGGGGAGCTGTTTTTT. This sequence encodes CATRGTDSANTGELFF.

DNA for the CDR3: TGTGCCAGCAGTCCGGCAGGGTTGAGCGAGCAGTACTTC. It encodes CASSPAGLSEQYF. The chain links TRBV27 to TRBJ2-7; D possibly corresponds to TRBD1 (5 bases). The CDR3 extends over 13 amino acids. The germline CDR1 and CDR2 sequences are MNHEY and SMNVEV (reference sequence). The V end lost 5 bases, the J end lost 6 bases, and 14 bases lay between the germline ends.

This chain connects TRBV28 to TRBJ2-5; no definite D call. V lost 3 bases and J lost 5, with 4 bases in between. CDR1 is MDHEN and CDR2 is SYDVKM in the germline V gene. The CDR3 sequence is 11 residues long. The CDR3 sequence: CASSLGETQYF. The CDR3 DNA follows: TGTGCCAGCAGTTTGGGGGAGACCCAGTACTTC.